Listed here is a single T cell receptor (beta chain). The junction differs from germline at one of its ends, possibly a read error. The data derive from a study of tumor-infiltrating lymphocytes in primary liver carcinoma. Priming with a constant-region primer yielded TCR beta cDNA from around 540 ng total RNA. ARM-PCR was slightly modified, and three nested multiplex PCR rounds with it gave rise to the TCR beta libraries. TCRdb reprocessed the multiplex PCR reads via MiXCR and lists one record per CDR3 protein. The data contain roughly 190,000 distinct CDR3 sequences, around 81% of them seen just once; the ten biggest clones take up 18%. Investigators took RNA and DNA out together from roughly 18-30 mg of unsorted bulk tissue. This clonotype originated in a man aged 35 to 55 with primary liver carcinoma and hepatitis B virus infection. Sequences were obtained from tumor tissue from primary liver carcinoma.

CDR3 residues: CSFIFRQPGSYEQYF. The DNA for the CDR3 is TGCAGCTTCATTTTTCGACAGCCAGGATCCTACGAACAGTACTTC. This chain links TRBV29-1 with TRBJ2-7; a weak D match, TRBD1 (5 bases). The CDR3 extends over 15 amino acids. Looked up from germline, CDR1 is SQVTM and CDR2 is ANQGSEA.